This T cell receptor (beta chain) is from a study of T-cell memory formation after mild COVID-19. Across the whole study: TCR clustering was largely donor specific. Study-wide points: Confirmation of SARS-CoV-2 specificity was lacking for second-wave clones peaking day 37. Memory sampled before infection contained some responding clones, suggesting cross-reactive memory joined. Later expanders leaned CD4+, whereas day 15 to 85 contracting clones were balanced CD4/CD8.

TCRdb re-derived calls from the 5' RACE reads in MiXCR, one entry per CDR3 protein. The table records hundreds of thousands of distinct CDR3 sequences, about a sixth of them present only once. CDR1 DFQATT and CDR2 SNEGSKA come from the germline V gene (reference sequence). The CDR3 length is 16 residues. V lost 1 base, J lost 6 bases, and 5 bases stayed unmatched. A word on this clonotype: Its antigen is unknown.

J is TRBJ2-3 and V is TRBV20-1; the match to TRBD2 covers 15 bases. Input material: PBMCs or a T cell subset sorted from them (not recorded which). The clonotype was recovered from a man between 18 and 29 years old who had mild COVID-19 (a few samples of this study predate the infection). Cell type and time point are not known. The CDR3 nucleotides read TGCAGTGCTAGAGCCGGGACTAGCGGGGGGACTGATACGCAGTATTTT. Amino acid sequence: CSARAGTSGGTDTQYF.